Each of the 25 T cell receptor beta chains below was sequenced from the same sample in a study of T cell responses to AZD1222 COVID-19 vaccine. The data were produced by immunoSEQ multiplex PCR, yet TCRdb's version contains in-frame clones alone and is incomplete. The sample lists about 140,000 clones, about 91% occurring once. Sequences were derived from peripheral blood, sampled on day 0 of AZD1222 vaccination. The receptors originated from an adult in good health.

The chain links TRBV9 to TRBJ2-4; 9 positions agree with TRBD2. V shed 0 bases, J shed 0 bases, and the junction held 1 base outside the gene matches. Germline CDR1 SGDLS, CDR2 YYNGEE. The CDR3 is made up of 16 amino acids. CDR3 nucleotides: TGTGCCAGCAGCGTAGCAGCGGGAGGAGCCAAAAACATTCAGTACTTC. Its protein is CASSVAAGGAKNIQYF.

The chain uses TRBV4-2 and TRBJ1-1; 9 bases align to TRBD1. The CDR3 spans 15 residues. CDR1 is LGHNA, CDR2 YNFKEQ, per germline. V shed 3 bases and J 2 bases; nucleotides not matched to a gene: 4. The CDR3 sequence is CASSHDRGVNTEAFF. CDR3 in DNA: TGTGCCAGCAGCCATGACAGGGGGGTTAACACTGAAGCTTTCTTT.

This rearrangement joins TRBV6-5 to TRBJ2-5; TRBD1 agrees at 8 bases. Per the germline V gene, CDR1 is MNHEY and CDR2 is SVGAGI. CDR3 length: 15 amino acids. V lost 6 bases to trimming and J lost 1 base; unmatched junction nucleotides: 7. The chain's CDR3 is CASSQRTGFQETQYF. CDR3 nucleotide sequence: TGTGCCAGCAGCCAAAGGACAGGGTTCCAAGAGACCCAGTACTTC.

The CDR3, as DNA: TGTGCCAGCCAGGGCGGGCGGCCCAGAGAGACCCAGTACTTC. Translating gives CASQGGRPRETQYF. The chain employs TRBV11-2 and TRBJ2-5; D may match TRBD1 or TRBD2 (5 bases each). Deletions cut 8 bases from V and 4 bases from J, with 17 bases between. This CDR3 is built from 14 residues. Germline lookup yields CDR1 SGHAT and CDR2 FQNNGV.

The V and J genes are TRBV3-1 (or the pseudogene TRBV3-2) and TRBJ1-4; no clear D. The CDR3 is made up of 13 amino acids. Germline V lookup: CDR1 LGHDT, CDR2 YNNKEL (reference sequence). V was shortened by 5 bases and J by 7 bases, with 11 bases between the two germline ends. The CDR3 region is CASSYGEGEKLFF. The CDR3 DNA reads as TGTGCCAGCAGCTACGGGGAGGGTGAAAAACTGTTTTTT.

The chain couples TRBV27 to TRBJ2-7, with 7 bases fitting TRBD1. Germline lookup yields CDR1 MNHEY and CDR2 SMNVEV (reference sequence). CDR3 size: 15 residues. V dropped 7 bases and J dropped 3; count of bases not matched to a gene: 12. CDR3 sequence: CASNMTGTPFYEQYF. The DNA of the CDR3 is TGTGCCAGCAATATGACAGGGACGCCCTTCTACGAGCAGTACTTC.

This chain uses TRBV5-1 with TRBJ2-2; D uncertain. V lost 3 bases and J 0 bases, leaving 6 bases between the germline ends. CDR3 size: 14 residues. The germline V gene encodes CDR1 SGHRS and CDR2 YFSETQ. The CDR3 is CASSSSTNTGELFF. The CDR3 nucleotides are TGCGCCAGCAGCTCCTCTACGAACACCGGGGAGCTGTTTTTT.

The chain carries TRBV9 and TRBJ2-1; possible D gene TRBD2, 5 bases. The CDR3 spans 14 residues. Deletions cut 0 bases from V and 5 bases from J, with 9 bases between. In germline, CDR1 is SGDLS, CDR2 YYNGEE. CDR3 DNA sequence: TGTGCCAGCAGCGTAGGGCTAGCAAACAATGAGCAGTTCTTC. Translation gives CASSVGLANNEQFF.

The chain couples TRBV3-1 (or the pseudogene TRBV3-2) to TRBJ2-5, with D tentatively TRBD1 or TRBD2 (5 bases each). The CDR3 sequence is 14 residues long. Trimming pared 4 bases from V and 3 bases from J, leaving 12 bases between. CDR1 and CDR2 from the germline V gene are LGHDT and YNNKEL (reference sequence). The CDR3 protein is CASSRGSGKETQYF. The DNA for the CDR3 is TGTGCCAGCAGCCGGGGGAGTGGCAAAGAGACCCAGTACTTC.

The chain links TRBV5-4 to TRBJ1-2; D is unresolved. The CDR3 runs to 12 residues. V dropped 0 bases and J dropped 6 bases, with 6 bases sitting between them. Germline V gene data show CDR1 as SGHNT and CDR2 as YYREEE (reference sequence). Here the CDR3 reads CASSLDWNGYTF. Here the CDR3 DNA reads TGTGCCAGCAGCTTGGATTGGAATGGCTACACCTTC.

The CDR3 spells CAISPGTGRGTLASGNTIYF. CDR3 sequence (DNA): TGTGCCATCAGCCCCGGAACCGGCAGGGGGACCTTGGCTTCTGGAAACACCATATATTTT. The chain couples TRBV10-3 to TRBJ1-3; 7 nucleotides align to TRBD1. The germline V gene has CDR1 ENHRY and CDR2 SYGVKD. The CDR3 is 20 residues long. V lost 6 bases, J lost 1 base, and 21 bases stayed unmatched.

The rearrangement links TRBV7-9 to TRBJ2-7, with TRBD1 matching 9 bases. The ends lost 6 bases at V and 3 bases at J; junction bases unmatched: 9. Germline values: CDR1 SEHNR, CDR2 FQNEAQ (reference sequence). The CDR3 length is 15 residues. Here the CDR3 DNA reads TGTGCCAGCAGATCAACCGGGACAGGGATCTACGAGCAGTACTTC. Translating it yields CASRSTGTGIYEQYF.

The J gene is TRBJ2-5, the V gene TRBV11-3; D is ambiguous. V was clipped by 1 base and J by 4 bases, with 7 bases between them. CDR3 length: 13 residues. CDR1 is SGHNT and CDR2 is YENEEA in the germline V gene. CDR3 DNA: TGTGCCAGCAGCTTAGGAGGCCCAGAGACCCAGTACTTC. It is translated as CASSLGGPETQYF.

The table lists this clone with a few counts. This sequence joins TRBV24-1 and TRBJ2-2; 14 bases map to TRBD2. Unmatched junction bases numbered 3, after V lost 2 bases and J lost 8 bases. Per germline, CDR1 KGHDR and CDR2 SFDVKD. There are 16 residues in the CDR3. The CDR3 protein is CATSDSGLAGVGELFF. Written as DNA, the CDR3 is TGTGCCACCAGTGATTCGGGACTAGCGGGAGTTGGGGAGCTGTTTTTT.

This chain joins TRBV10-1 and TRBJ1-6; D is undetermined. Deletions cut 10 bases from V and 7 bases from J, with 14 bases between. The CDR3 runs to 13 residues. CDR1 is WNHNN, CDR2 SYGVQD, per germline (reference sequence). DNA of the CDR3: TGCGCCACCCAACAGTGGGCAAATTCACCCCTCCACTTT. Translating it yields CATQQWANSPLHF.

The rearrangement uses TRBV6-5 and TRBJ1-2, with TRBD1 identical over 10 bases. The germline V gene has CDR1 MNHEY and CDR2 SVGAGI. The length of the CDR3 is 14 residues. V lost 6 bases to trimming and J lost 8 bases; unmatched junction nucleotides: 9. The CDR3 loop is CASRPPGQGKGYTF. The DNA of the CDR3 is TGTGCCAGCAGACCGCCGGGACAGGGGAAAGGCTACACCTTC.

This clone turned up a few times. V usage is TRBV6-6 and J usage is TRBJ2-1, with 11 bases that match TRBD2. V lost 5 bases, J lost 7 bases, and 4 bases stayed unmatched. In germline, CDR1 is MNHNY, CDR2 SVGAGI (reference sequence). The CDR3 is 14 residues long. CDR3 nucleotide sequence: TGTGCCAGCAGTCTAGCGGGAGGTTTAAATGAGCAGTTCTTC. Encoded protein: CASSLAGGLNEQFF.

The chain recombines TRBV28 with TRBJ2-7, with D uncertain. This CDR3 comprises 14 residues. The V gene's germline CDR1 is MDHEN and CDR2 SYDVKM. Trimming cost V 5 bases and J 2 bases, with 13 bases left between them. The CDR3 here is CASSKPDGPYEQYF. The CDR3 nucleotides read TGTGCCAGCAGTAAACCCGACGGTCCCTACGAGCAGTACTTC.

The chain employs TRBV7-8 and TRBJ2-2; possibly TRBD1 for D (6 bases). Trimming removed 0 bases from V and 4 bases from J, with 12 bases in between. Germline V gene lookup returns CDR1 SGHVS and CDR2 FQNEAQ. The CDR3 loop spans 16 amino acids. The CDR3 spells CASSLASTGSTGELFF. CDR3 bases: TGTGCCAGCAGCTTAGCGTCAACAGGGAGCACCGGGGAGCTGTTTTTT.

This clone was counted only a few times. The chain links TRBV29-1 to TRBJ2-7; D may be TRBD2 (6 bases). The V end lost 6 bases, the J end lost 4 bases, and 16 bases lay between the germline ends. This CDR3 has 13 amino acids. Germline V CDR1 and CDR2: SQVTM, ANQGSEA. The CDR3 protein is CSVWGTDLYEQYF. The CDR3 coding sequence is TGCAGCGTGTGGGGGACTGACCTATACGAGCAGTACTTC.

This chain connects TRBV4-2 to TRBJ2-7, with TRBD2 matching over 10 bases. The germline CDR1 and CDR2 sequences are LGHNA and YNFKEQ. This CDR3 is built from 17 residues. V gave up 0 bases and J gave up 5 bases; unmatched junction bases: 10. The chain's CDR3 is CASSQEGLAGVRNEQYF. CDR3 DNA sequence: TGTGCCAGCAGCCAAGAGGGGCTAGCGGGAGTAAGGAACGAGCAGTACTTC.

The DNA for the CDR3 is TGTGCCAGCAGCCAGGCCCATTGGGCTGAAGCTTTCTTT. This codes for CASSQAHWAEAFF. The chain carries TRBV14 and TRBJ1-1; no reliable D call. V was trimmed by 3 bases and J by 6 bases, leaving 11 bases between them. Germline V gene sequence: CDR1 SGHDN, CDR2 FVKESK. The CDR3 spans 13 residues.

The V gene is TRBV4-2, the J gene TRBJ2-7; no clear D. In germline, CDR1 is LGHNA, CDR2 YNFKEQ. The CDR3 has 14 amino acids. The ends were cut back, 0 bases at V and 3 bases at J, with 9 bases in the middle. The CDR3 sequence is CASSQEFGVYEQYF. The CDR3 DNA is TGTGCCAGCAGCCAAGAATTTGGGGTCTACGAGCAGTACTTC.

The gene calls are TRBV11-2 and TRBJ1-5, with D hard to call. The CDR3 is 15 amino acids. Germline CDR1 reads SGHAT; CDR2 reads FQNNGV. Trimming removed 6 bases from V and 1 base from J, with 13 bases in between. CDR3 residues: CASSAEAGSNQPQHF. The CDR3 DNA follows: TGTGCCAGCAGTGCTGAGGCGGGAAGCAATCAGCCCCAGCATTTT. Supplemented by reference TRBV11-2 and TRBJ1-5, the full variable domain reads EAGVAQSPRYKIIEKRQSVAFWCNPISGHATLYWYQQILGQGPKLLIQFQNNGVVDDSQLPKDRFSAERLKGVDSTLKIQPAKLEDSAVYLCASSAEAGSNQPQHFGDGTRLSIL.

The rearrangement joins TRBV9 to TRBJ2-3, with 7 nucleotides matching TRBD2. J lost 4 bases, V lost 3 bases, and 17 bases had no gene match. This CDR3 region has 18 residues. The germline V gene encodes CDR1 SGDLS and CDR2 YYNGEE. In DNA form, the CDR3 reads TGTGCCAGCAGCGGGGACTCGGCGGGAGCAATAAGACCAGATACGCAGTATTTT. The encoded protein is CASSGDSAGAIRPDTQYF.